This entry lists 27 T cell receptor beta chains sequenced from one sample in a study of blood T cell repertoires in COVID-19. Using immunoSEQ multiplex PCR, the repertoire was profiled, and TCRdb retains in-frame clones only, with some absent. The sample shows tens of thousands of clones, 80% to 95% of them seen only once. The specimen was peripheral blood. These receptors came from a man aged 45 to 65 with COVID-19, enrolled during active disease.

In DNA, the CDR3 is TGCGCCAGCAGCTTGCCACTAGCGGGAGACTCAGATACGCAGTATTTT. It codes for CASSLPLAGDSDTQYF. The chain has TRBV5-1 and TRBJ2-3; 11 nucleotides align to TRBD2. Unmatched junction bases numbered 5, after V lost 1 base and J lost 4 bases. This CDR3 contains 16 residues. The germline V gene encodes CDR1 SGHRS and CDR2 YFSETQ.

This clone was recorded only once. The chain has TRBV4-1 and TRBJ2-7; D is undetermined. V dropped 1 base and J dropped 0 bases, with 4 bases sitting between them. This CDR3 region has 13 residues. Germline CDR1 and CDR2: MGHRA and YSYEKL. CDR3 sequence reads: CASSQGSSYEQYF. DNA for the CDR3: TGCGCCAGCAGCCAAGGCAGCTCCTACGAGCAGTACTTC.

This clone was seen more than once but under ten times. The CDR3 loop is CASSWDRGTGAEAFF. CDR3 nucleotides: TGTGCCAGCAGTTGGGACAGGGGGACGGGGGCTGAAGCTTTCTTT. The chain uses TRBV6-5 and TRBJ1-1; 11 bases match TRBD1. V was clipped by 4 bases and J by 6 bases; unmatched bases: 7. The germline CDR1 and CDR2 sequences are MNHEY and SVGAGI. This CDR3 comprises 15 residues.

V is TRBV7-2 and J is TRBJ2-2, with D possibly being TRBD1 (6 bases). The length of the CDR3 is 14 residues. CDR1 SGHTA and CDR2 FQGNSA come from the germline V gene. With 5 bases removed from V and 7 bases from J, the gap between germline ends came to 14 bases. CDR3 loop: CASSVTGHLGELFF. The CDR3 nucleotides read TGTGCCAGCAGCGTTACAGGGCACCTCGGGGAGCTGTTTTTT.

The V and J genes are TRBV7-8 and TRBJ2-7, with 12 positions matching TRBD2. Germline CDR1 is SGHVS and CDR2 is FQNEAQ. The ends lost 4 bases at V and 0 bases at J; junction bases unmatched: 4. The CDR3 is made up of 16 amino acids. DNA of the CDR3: TGTGCCAGCAGCTCTATGACTAGCGGGGGCTCCTACGAGCAGTACTTC. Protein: CASSSMTSGGSYEQYF.

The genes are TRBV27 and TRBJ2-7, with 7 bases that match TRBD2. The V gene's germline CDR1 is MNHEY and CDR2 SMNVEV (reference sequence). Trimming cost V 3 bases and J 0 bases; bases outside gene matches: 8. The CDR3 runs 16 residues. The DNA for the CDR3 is TGTGCCAGCAGTTTCTCTAGCGGACTGATCTCCTACGAGCAGTACTTC. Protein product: CASSFSSGLISYEQYF.

For the CDR3, the DNA is TGTGCCAGCTCACCTCTGGGGCCTAGCGGACTCCCTATTAGTCAGACCCAGTACTTC. It is translated as CASSPLGPSGLPISQTQYF. This rearrangement joins TRBV18 to TRBJ2-5; 7 bases are a match to TRBD2. V dropped 3 bases and J dropped 6; count of bases not matched to a gene: 22. Germline CDR1 KGHSH, CDR2 LQKENI. The CDR3 totals 19 residues.

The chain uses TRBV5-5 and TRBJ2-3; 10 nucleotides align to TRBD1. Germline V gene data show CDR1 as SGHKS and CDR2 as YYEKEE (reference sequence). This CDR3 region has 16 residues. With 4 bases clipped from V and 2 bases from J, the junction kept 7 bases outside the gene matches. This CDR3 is CASSKDRGLPTDTQYF. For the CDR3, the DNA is TGTGCCAGCAGCAAAGACAGGGGGCTTCCCACAGATACGCAGTATTTT.

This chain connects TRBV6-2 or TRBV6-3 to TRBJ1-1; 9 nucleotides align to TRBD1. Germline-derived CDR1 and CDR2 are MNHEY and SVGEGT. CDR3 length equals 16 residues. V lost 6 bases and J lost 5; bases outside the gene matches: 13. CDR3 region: CASSSNRDRDGTEAFF. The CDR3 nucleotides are TGTGCCAGCAGCTCAAACCGGGACAGGGATGGAACTGAAGCTTTCTTT.

As DNA, the CDR3 is TGTGCCTGGAGTGTTTCCAGGGTCGGCACTGAAGCTTTCTTT. Translating gives CAWSVSRVGTEAFF. The chain has TRBV30 and TRBJ1-1; tentative D call: TRBD1 (5 bases). CDR3 length: 14 residues. Trimming stripped 0 bases from V and 4 bases from J, with 12 bases between. Germline lookup yields CDR1 GTSNPN and CDR2 SVGIG (reference sequence). The full variable domain, rest sourced from reference TRBV30 and TRBJ1-1, is SQTIHQWPATLVQPVGSPLSLECTVEGTSNPNLYWYRQAAGRGLQLLFYSVGIGQISSEVPQNLSASRPQDRQFILSSKKLLLSDSGFYLCAWSVSRVGTEAFFGQGTRLTVV.

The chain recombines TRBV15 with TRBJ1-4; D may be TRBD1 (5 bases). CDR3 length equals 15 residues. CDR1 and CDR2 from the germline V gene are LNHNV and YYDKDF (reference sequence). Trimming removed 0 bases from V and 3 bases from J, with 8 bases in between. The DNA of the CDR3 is TGTGCCACCAGCAGAGATCTAGGGGCTAATGAAAAACTGTTTTTT. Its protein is CATSRDLGANEKLFF.

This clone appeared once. The CDR3 DNA follows: TGTGCCAGCAGCTTGGGGCAGGGGGCCAGCACAGATACGCAGTATTTT. Translation: CASSLGQGASTDTQYF. The V and J genes are TRBV5-6 and TRBJ2-3, with 8 positions matching TRBD1. The CDR3 runs to 16 residues. J was trimmed by 0 bases and V by 0 bases; bases with no gene match: 3. Germline V gene data show CDR1 as SGHDT and CDR2 as YYEEEE. Full variable domain (rest looked up from reference TRBV5-6 and TRBJ2-3): DAGVTQSPTHLIKTRGQQVTLRCSPKSGHDTVSWYQQALGQGPQFIFQYYEEEERQRGNFPDRFSGHQFPNYSSELNVNALLLGDSALYLCASSLGQGASTDTQYFGPGTRLTVL.

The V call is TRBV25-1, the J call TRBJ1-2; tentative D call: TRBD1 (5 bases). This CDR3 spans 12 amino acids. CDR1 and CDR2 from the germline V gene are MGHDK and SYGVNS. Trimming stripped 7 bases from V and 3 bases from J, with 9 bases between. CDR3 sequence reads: CASTGRDYGYTF. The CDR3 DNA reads TGTGCCAGCACCGGCAGGGACTATGGCTACACCTTC.

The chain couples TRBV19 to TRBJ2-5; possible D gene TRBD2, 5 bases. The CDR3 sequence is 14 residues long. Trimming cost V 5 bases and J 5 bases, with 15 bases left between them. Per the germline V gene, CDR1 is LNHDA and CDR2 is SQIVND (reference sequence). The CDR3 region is CASSVGLDAETQYF. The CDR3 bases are TGTGCCAGTAGTGTCGGACTGGATGCGGAGACCCAGTACTTC.

The CDR3 bases are TGTGCCAGCAGCTTAGAACGGGGGACGACTGAAGCTTTCTTT. It is translated as CASSLERGTTEAFF. This chain joins TRBV7-2 and TRBJ1-1; weak D call: TRBD1 (5 bases). V dropped 1 base and J dropped 5 bases, with 11 bases sitting between them. This CDR3 region has 14 residues. CDR1 SGHTA and CDR2 FQGNSA come from the germline V gene. Complete variable domain (other parts from reference TRBV7-2 and TRBJ1-1): GAGVSQSPSNKVTEKGKDVELRCDPISGHTALYWYRQSLGQGLEFLIYFQGNSAPDKSGLPSDRFSAERTGGSVSTLTIQRTQQEDSAVYLCASSLERGTTEAFFGQGTRLTVV.

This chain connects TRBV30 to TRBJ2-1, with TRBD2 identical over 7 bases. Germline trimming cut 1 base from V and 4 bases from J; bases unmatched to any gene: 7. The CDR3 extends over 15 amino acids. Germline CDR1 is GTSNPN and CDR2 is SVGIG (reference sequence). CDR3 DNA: TGTGCCTGGAGTGGGGGTAGCGGGTTATACAATGAGCAGTTCTTC. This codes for CAWSGGSGLYNEQFF.

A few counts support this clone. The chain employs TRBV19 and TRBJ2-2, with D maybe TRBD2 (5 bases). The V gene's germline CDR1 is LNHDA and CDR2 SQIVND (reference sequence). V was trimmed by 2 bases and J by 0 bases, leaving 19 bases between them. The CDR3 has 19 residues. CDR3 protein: CASSISIPRREPNTGELFF. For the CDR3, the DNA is TGTGCCAGTAGTATATCAATTCCGAGACGGGAACCGAACACCGGGGAGCTGTTTTTT.

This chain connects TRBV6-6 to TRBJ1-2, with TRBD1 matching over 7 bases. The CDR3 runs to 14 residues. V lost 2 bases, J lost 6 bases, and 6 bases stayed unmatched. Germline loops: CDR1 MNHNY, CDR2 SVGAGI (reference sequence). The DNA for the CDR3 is TGTGCCAGCAGTTACACGCAGGGGGAGCATGGCTACACCTTC. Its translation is CASSYTQGEHGYTF.

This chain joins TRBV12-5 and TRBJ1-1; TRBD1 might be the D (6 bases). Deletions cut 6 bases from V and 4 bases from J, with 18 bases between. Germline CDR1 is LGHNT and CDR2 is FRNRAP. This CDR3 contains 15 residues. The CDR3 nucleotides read TGTGCTAGTGGACCCGCACAGGGTATGCGCACTGAAGCTTTCTTT. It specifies CASGPAQGMRTEAFF.

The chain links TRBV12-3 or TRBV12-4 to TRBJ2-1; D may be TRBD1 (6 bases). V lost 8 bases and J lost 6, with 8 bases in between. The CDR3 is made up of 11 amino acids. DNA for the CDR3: TGTGCCAGCCAGGGGATCAATGAGCAGTTCTTC. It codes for CASQGINEQFF.

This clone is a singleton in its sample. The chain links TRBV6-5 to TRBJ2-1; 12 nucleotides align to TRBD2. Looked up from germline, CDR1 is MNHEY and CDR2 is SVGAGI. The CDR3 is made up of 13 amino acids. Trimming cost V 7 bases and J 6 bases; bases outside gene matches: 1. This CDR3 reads CASTSGRGNEQFF. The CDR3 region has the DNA TGTGCCAGCACTAGCGGGAGGGGCAATGAGCAGTTCTTC.

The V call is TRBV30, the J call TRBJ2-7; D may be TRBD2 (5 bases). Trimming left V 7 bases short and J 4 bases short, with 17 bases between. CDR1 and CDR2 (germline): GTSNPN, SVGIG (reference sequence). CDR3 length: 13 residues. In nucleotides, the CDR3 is TGTGCCTTGGAGGTAAGAGGGAAATACGAGCAGTACTTC. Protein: CALEVRGKYEQYF.

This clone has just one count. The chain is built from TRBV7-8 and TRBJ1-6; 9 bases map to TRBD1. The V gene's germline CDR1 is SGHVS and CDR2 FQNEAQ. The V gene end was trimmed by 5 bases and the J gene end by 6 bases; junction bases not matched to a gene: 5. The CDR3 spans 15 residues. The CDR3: CASSRTGASNSPLHF. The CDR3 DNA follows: TGTGCCAGCAGCAGGACAGGGGCCAGTAATTCACCCCTCCACTTT.

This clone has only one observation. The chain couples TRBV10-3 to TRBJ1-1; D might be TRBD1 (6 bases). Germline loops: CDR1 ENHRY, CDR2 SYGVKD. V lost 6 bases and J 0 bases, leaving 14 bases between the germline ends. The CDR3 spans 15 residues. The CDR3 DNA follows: TGTGCCATCAGGGAAGGGGGACGGATGAACACTGAAGCTTTCTTT. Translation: CAIREGGRMNTEAFF.

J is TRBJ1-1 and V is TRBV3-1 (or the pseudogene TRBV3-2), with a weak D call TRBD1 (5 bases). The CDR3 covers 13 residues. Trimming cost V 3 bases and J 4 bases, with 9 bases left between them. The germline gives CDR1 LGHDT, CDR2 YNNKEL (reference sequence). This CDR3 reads CASSQMGGTEAFF. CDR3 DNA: TGTGCCAGCAGCCAGATGGGGGGCACTGAAGCTTTCTTT.

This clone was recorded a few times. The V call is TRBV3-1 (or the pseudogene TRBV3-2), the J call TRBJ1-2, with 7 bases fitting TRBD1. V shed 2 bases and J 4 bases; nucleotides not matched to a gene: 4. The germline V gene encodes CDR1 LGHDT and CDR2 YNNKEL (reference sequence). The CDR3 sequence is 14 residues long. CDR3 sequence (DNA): TGTGCCAGCAGCCAATGGGACAGCCCCTATGGCTACACCTTC. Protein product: CASSQWDSPYGYTF.

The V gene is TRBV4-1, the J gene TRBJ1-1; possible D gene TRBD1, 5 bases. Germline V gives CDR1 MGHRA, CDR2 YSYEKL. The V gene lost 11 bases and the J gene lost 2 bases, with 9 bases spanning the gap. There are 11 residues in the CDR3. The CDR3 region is CAGRTNTEAFF. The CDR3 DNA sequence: TGCGCCGGGAGGACAAACACTGAAGCTTTCTTT.